The following is a T cell receptor (beta chain) sequence with its context. Antigen unknown. This sample stems from a study of cytomegalovirus exposure and HLA in healthy donors. In the PCR, 60 Vbeta and 13 Jbeta primers were used. Data came from immunoSEQ multiplex PCR; TCRdb stores just in-frame clones and leaves some out. This repertoire shows around 280,000 clones, approximately 90% found once; its top ten account for about 2.3%. General study points: Reports showed the classifier diagnosing cytomegalovirus status with high specificity and sensitivity. CMV serostatus was the only recorded immune exposure for donors. Productive status was seen about 90% or about 30% of the time for most TCR beta V segments in an earlier analysis. Over 150 TCR beta chains were listed as cytomegalovirus-associated.

Looked up from germline, CDR1 is MNHNS and CDR2 is SASEGT. Germline trimming cut 7 bases from V and 5 bases from J; bases unmatched to any gene: 10. This CDR3 is 14 amino acids long. The origin of this receptor is a woman younger than 35 in good health and CMV-seronegative. The chain uses TRBV6-1 and TRBJ1-1; 7 bases fit TRBD1. The sample comprised PBMCs. The CDR3 DNA sequence: TGTGCCAGCACTTGGGACAGTCCTAGGACTGAAGCTTTCTTT. This gives the protein CASTWDSPRTEAFF.